The 13 T cell receptor beta chains below were found in one sample sequenced in a study of beta chain features in type 1 diabetes. Notes on the study in general: Among patients with Type 1 diabetes, TCRB CDR3s were moderately but significantly shorter in every one of the four CD4+ subsets.

The antigens these receptors bind are not known. What was sequenced were expressed TCRB transcripts, since all of the isolated RNA had been reverse transcribed. Here immunoSEQ multiplex PCR was the method, and the copy in TCRdb shows in-frame clones only, minus some. The table records approximately 140,000 clones, roughly 10% of them present only once. Sequenced sample: central memory CD4+ T cells from blood. The receptors stem from a man aged 25 to 40 with type 1 diabetes.

The rearrangement uses TRBV6-5 and TRBJ2-1; 8 bases line up with TRBD1. The CDR3 covers 13 residues. V lost 5 bases and J lost 10; bases outside the gene matches: 7. From germline, CDR1 is MNHEY and CDR2 SVGAGI. This chain's CDR3 is CASSRTRTGEQFF. DNA for the CDR3: TGTGCCAGCAGTCGCACCCGGACAGGGGAGCAGTTCTTC.

This clone has only a few counts. V usage is TRBV5-1 and J usage is TRBJ2-3; 7 nucleotides match TRBD2. V was pared by 4 bases and J by 6 bases, with 11 bases of the junction left unmatched. The CDR3 sequence is 15 residues long. The germline CDR1 and CDR2 sequences are SGHRS and YFSETQ. The CDR3 spells CASSDPSGGGDTQYF. Written as DNA, the CDR3 is TGCGCCAGCAGCGACCCATCGGGGGGAGGGGATACGCAGTATTTT.

This clone was detected a few times. This chain joins TRBV5-1 and TRBJ2-7, with TRBD1 matching 7 bases. Trimming removed 4 bases from V and 0 bases from J; junction bases left unmatched: 4. Germline CDR1 is SGHRS and CDR2 is YFSETQ. There are 14 residues in the CDR3. The CDR3, as DNA: TGCGCCAGCAGCAAGGGACAGAGCTCCTACGAGCAGTACTTC. Translated: CASSKGQSSYEQYF.

In this sample, this clone turned up many times. Mismatch with germline at one junction end may stem from a read error. The chain recombines TRBV7-7 with TRBJ2-3, with 8 bases lining up with TRBD2. There are 15 residues in the CDR3. Germline lookup yields CDR1 SSHAT and CDR2 FNYEAQ (reference sequence). CDR3 amino acids: CASSLVAGSTDTQYF. The CDR3 nucleotides are TGTGCTAGCAGCTTAGTAGCGGGGAGCACAGATACGCAGTATTTT.

This clone has ten or more counts. The genes are TRBV14 and TRBJ2-7; possibly TRBD2 for D (6 bases). This CDR3 region has 14 residues. Deletions cut 1 base from V and 3 bases from J, with 10 bases between. CDR1 is SGHDN and CDR2 is FVKESK in the germline V gene. This CDR3 reads CASSQVGLGYEQYF. CDR3 sequence (DNA): TGTGCCAGCAGCCAAGTGGGACTTGGCTACGAGCAGTACTTC.

This sequence joins TRBV29-1 and TRBJ1-1; unclear D gene. Trimming left V 7 bases short and J 3 bases short, with 15 bases between. This CDR3 is built from 13 residues. CDR1 and CDR2 from the germline V gene are SQVTM and ANQGSEA. The CDR3 DNA follows: TGCAGCGCCCGAATTGGGAGGGACACTGAAGCTTTCTTT. Its protein product is CSARIGRDTEAFF.

The sample holds a few counts of this clone. The genes are TRBV7-2 and TRBJ1-2; D is ambiguous. This CDR3 has 13 amino acids. Germline V lookup: CDR1 SGHTA, CDR2 FQGNSA. Trimming took off 5 bases at V and 12 bases at J, with 19 bases between the two ends. CDR3 amino acids: CASSPGGSLPNTF. As DNA, the CDR3 is TGTGCCAGCAGCCCGGGAGGGAGCCTCCCCAACACCTTC. Based on the CDR3 plus reference TRBV7-2 and TRBJ1-2, the full variable domain is GAGVSQSPSNKVTEKGKDVELRCDPISGHTALYWYRQSLGQGLEFLIYFQGNSAPDKSGLPSDRFSAERTGGSVSTLTIQRTQQEDSAVYLCASSPGGSLPNTFGSGTRLTVV.

The table lists this clone with a few counts. This chain uses TRBV14 with TRBJ1-5, with no clear D. V lost 5 bases and J lost 5, with 13 bases in between. The CDR3 has 14 amino acids. CDR1 and CDR2 from the germline V gene are SGHDN and FVKESK. CDR3 DNA: TGTGCCAGCAGCGCCGGAGGGTTCGATCAGCCCCAGCATTTT. As protein: CASSAGGFDQPQHF.

This chain connects TRBV2 to TRBJ1-2; D unresolved. CDR1 is SNHLY and CDR2 is FYNNEI in the germline V gene. The CDR3 extends over 12 amino acids. Trimming stripped 2 bases from V and 4 bases from J, with 5 bases between. The CDR3 sequence: CASSEQRYGYTF. CDR3 DNA sequence: TGTGCCAGCAGTGAACAGCGCTATGGCTACACCTTC.

This clone was detected a few times. The V and J genes are TRBV28 and TRBJ1-2; 7 bases agree with TRBD1. The V gene end was trimmed by 4 bases and the J gene end by 8 bases; junction bases not matched to a gene: 13. The CDR3 covers 15 residues. Germline V gives CDR1 MDHEN, CDR2 SYDVKM. CDR3 sequence (DNA): TGTGCCAGCAGTTCCCTGGGACAGTGGGCCAGGGGCTACACCTTC. It yields the protein CASSSLGQWARGYTF.

The genes are TRBV5-4 and TRBJ2-1, with 13 bases lining up with TRBD2. This CDR3 is 15 amino acids long. Germline values: CDR1 SGHNT, CDR2 YYREEE (reference sequence). Germline trimming cut 3 bases from V and 7 bases from J; bases unmatched to any gene: 4. This CDR3 reads CASSSGTSGANEQFF. The CDR3 region has the DNA TGTGCCAGCAGCTCCGGGACTAGCGGGGCGAATGAGCAGTTCTTC.

This clone was seen a handful of times. The chain links TRBV5-1 to TRBJ1-5; D is perhaps TRBD1 (5 bases). Germline V CDR1 and CDR2: SGHRS, YFSETQ. The CDR3 is 15 amino acids. Deletions cut 2 bases from V and 7 bases from J, with 16 bases between. CDR3: CASSFLPGRGQPQHF. The CDR3 coding sequence is TGCGCCAGCAGCTTCTTGCCAGGGCGAGGCCAGCCCCAGCATTTT.

The chain employs TRBV7-3 and TRBJ2-1; 10 bases are shared with TRBD2. The junction had 19 bases not matched to a gene; V was cut back by 4 bases and J by 7 bases. The CDR3 is made up of 19 amino acids. The germline V gene has CDR1 SGHTA and CDR2 FQGTGA. Here the CDR3 reads CASSSPTSGSLRAGNEQFF. The CDR3 coding sequence is TGTGCCAGCAGCTCTCCGACTAGCGGGTCGCTCAGAGCGGGTAATGAGCAGTTCTTC.